Shown below are 12 T cell receptor beta chains from a single sample sequenced in a study of blood T cell repertoires in COVID-19. Assay: immunoSEQ multiplex PCR; the TCRdb copy retains only in-frame clones and omits some. Among 200,000 to 250,000 clones listed, about 89% were seen once. The source material was PBMCs or T cells enriched from blood (not recorded which). These receptors were collected from a woman aged 30 to 39 who had recovered from COVID-19.

The V call is TRBV5-1, the J call TRBJ2-1; D ambiguous. CDR1 SGHRS and CDR2 YFSETQ come from the germline V gene. This CDR3 is 12 amino acids long. V lost 0 bases and J 7 bases, leaving 5 bases between the germline ends. This CDR3 reads CASSLDGNEQFF. The CDR3, as DNA: TGCGCCAGCAGCTTGGACGGGAATGAGCAGTTCTTC.

The gene calls are TRBV19 and TRBJ1-6; possible D gene TRBD1, 5 bases. The CDR3 extends over 15 amino acids. Germline-derived CDR1 and CDR2 are LNHDA and SQIVND (reference sequence). The germline V and J ends were trimmed by 5 bases and 5 bases, with 13 bases remaining between them. In nucleotides, the CDR3 is TGTGCCAGTAGTGTTGACAGCCGTCATAATTCACCCCTCCACTTT. Protein sequence: CASSVDSRHNSPLHF.

This chain links TRBV7-3 with TRBJ2-1, with D perhaps TRBD2 (6 bases). In germline, CDR1 is SGHTA, CDR2 FQGTGA. There are 15 residues in the CDR3. V was trimmed by 5 bases and J by 5 bases, leaving 16 bases between them. The CDR3 here is CASSIRLGGNNEQFF. DNA for the CDR3: TGTGCCAGCAGCATCCGACTCGGCGGGAACAATGAGCAGTTCTTC.

The chain has TRBV29-1 and TRBJ2-1, with D possibly matching TRBD2 (6 bases). The CDR3 loop spans 14 amino acids. Germline V CDR1 and CDR2: SQVTM, ANQGSEA. V lost 4 bases, J lost 6 bases, and 16 bases lay in between. For the CDR3, the DNA is TGCAGCGTTGCCATAATAGCGGCAGCCAATGAGCAGTTCTTC. Amino acid sequence: CSVAIIAAANEQFF.

The DNA for the CDR3 is TGTGCCAGCAGCCAAGAGTGGGAGTCTGTAGACACCGGGGAGCTGTTTTTT. Its protein is CASSQEWESVDTGELFF. The rearrangement links TRBV3-1 (or the pseudogene TRBV3-2) to TRBJ2-2, with a tentative D call TRBD2 (5 bases). There are 17 residues in the CDR3. Trimming removed 0 bases at V and 3 bases at J, with 14 bases between. Germline CDR1 reads LGHDT; CDR2 reads YNNKEL (reference sequence).

This sequence joins TRBV7-8 and TRBJ2-5, with 9 nucleotides matching TRBD2. The CDR3 extends over 14 amino acids. CDR1 and CDR2 (germline): SGHVS, FQNEAQ. V gave up 2 bases and J gave up 3 bases; unmatched junction bases: 1. Written as DNA, the CDR3 is TGTGCCAGCAGCTTAAGACTAGCGGAAGAGACCCAGTACTTC. It encodes CASSLRLAEETQYF.

The chain uses TRBV7-2 and TRBJ2-7; D gene ambiguous. The CDR3 spans 13 residues. CDR1 is SGHTA and CDR2 is FQGNSA in the germline V gene. Deletions cut 1 base from V and 3 bases from J, with 7 bases between. The CDR3 here is CASSLVVYYEQYF. In DNA, the CDR3 is TGTGCCAGCAGCTTAGTCGTGTACTACGAGCAGTACTTC.

The chain links TRBV28 to TRBJ2-3, with 14 bases that match TRBD2. Looked up from germline, CDR1 is MDHEN and CDR2 is SYDVKM. V dropped 5 bases and J dropped 3; count of bases not matched to a gene: 10. The CDR3 is made up of 18 amino acids. This chain's CDR3 is CASSINRLAGGPTDTQYF. In nucleotides, the CDR3 is TGTGCCAGCAGTATCAACCGACTAGCGGGAGGGCCGACAGATACGCAGTATTTT.

Remarks on this clone: An end of the junction differs from the germline gene, which may be a read error. The chain has TRBV18 and TRBJ1-2; 10 bases fit TRBD1. The germline V gene has CDR1 KGHSH and CDR2 LQKENI. This CDR3 is 15 amino acids long. The CDR3 protein is CASSTPGTGAGGYTF. In DNA, the CDR3 is TGTGCCAGCTCAACACCCGGGACAGGGGCGGGTGGCTACACCTTC.

This clone was seen more than once but under ten times. The chain combines TRBV7-2 with TRBJ1-2, with D perhaps matching TRBD1 (5 bases). The germline V and J ends were trimmed by 5 bases and 4 bases, with 17 bases remaining between them. Germline V gene sequence: CDR1 SGHTA, CDR2 FQGNSA. The CDR3 is made up of 15 amino acids. In DNA form, the CDR3 reads TGTGCCAGCAGCCCGAGCTCCCAGGGTGGCTATGGCTACACCTTC. Translated, it gives CASSPSSQGGYGYTF.

The genes are TRBV27 and TRBJ1-1; D may be TRBD1 (6 bases). The germline V gene encodes CDR1 MNHEY and CDR2 SMNVEV (reference sequence). This CDR3 region has 14 residues. Between the trimmed V and J ends, which lost 3 bases and 5 bases, there was a span of 13 bases. As DNA, the CDR3 is TGTGCCAGCAGTTTGGGGGCGTTCGGAACTGAAGCTTTCTTT. Residues: CASSLGAFGTEAFF.

This clone was observed a single time. The rearrangement joins TRBV28 to TRBJ2-1, with 10 bases fitting TRBD2. Germline V lookup: CDR1 MDHEN, CDR2 SYDVKM. The CDR3 runs to 15 residues. Losses at the gene ends were 5 bases for V and 4 bases for J; bases not matched to a gene: 5. The CDR3 sequence: CASSPAAGGYNEQFF. The DNA of the CDR3 is TGTGCCAGCAGTCCAGCAGCGGGAGGGTACAATGAGCAGTTCTTC. Full variable domain (rest looked up from reference TRBV28 and TRBJ2-1): DVKVTQSSRYLVKRTGEKVFLECVQDMDHENMFWYRQDPGLGLRLIYFSYDVKMKEKGDIPEGYSVSREKKERFSLILESASTNQTSMYLCASSPAAGGYNEQFFGPGTRLTVL.